Following are 4 T cell receptor beta chains from one sample sequenced in a study of control samples from healthy donors and cancer patients. Profiling relied on immunoSEQ multiplex PCR, and the TCRdb table lists in-frame clones only, not all of them. The data show 170,000 or so clones, with 85% to 95% seen just once and more than 1.2% held by the top ten. Sequenced: blood. These receptors were collected from a man younger than 35 in good health.

The chain links TRBV6-6 to TRBJ2-4, with TRBD2 matching 11 bases. The germline V gene has CDR1 MNHNY and CDR2 SVGAGI (reference sequence). The ends lost 5 bases at V and 6 bases at J; junction bases unmatched: 9. The CDR3 sequence is 16 residues long. The CDR3 loop is CASSLHGTSGINIQYF. CDR3 coding DNA: TGTGCCAGCAGTCTCCACGGGACTAGCGGAATAAACATTCAGTACTTC.

This clone was seen just once. The V gene is TRBV5-4, the J gene TRBJ1-2; the match to TRBD1 covers 7 bases. The CDR3 spans 15 residues. CDR1 is SGHNT and CDR2 is YYREEE in the germline V gene (reference sequence). Trimming took 3 bases from V and 8 from J; bases not matched to a gene: 13. CDR3: CASSSQRQGFVGYTF. Written as DNA, the CDR3 is TGTGCCAGCAGCTCGCAACGACAGGGATTCGTCGGCTACACCTTC.

This rearrangement joins TRBV4-1 to TRBJ2-7, with 7 positions matching TRBD1. The CDR3 extends over 13 amino acids. Losses at the gene ends were 5 bases for V and 1 base for J; bases not matched to a gene: 2. Germline V gene lookup returns CDR1 MGHRA and CDR2 YSYEKL. This CDR3 is CASSAGGSYEQYF. As DNA, the CDR3 is TGCGCCAGCAGCGCAGGGGGTTCCTACGAGCAGTACTTC.

This chain uses TRBV27 with TRBJ1-2, with 12 bases matching TRBD1. The CDR3 runs 16 residues. J gave up 6 bases and V 3 bases, and 8 bases lay outside the gene matches. Germline V gene data show CDR1 as MNHEY and CDR2 as SMNVEV (reference sequence). CDR3 DNA: TGTGCCAGCAGTTTTTCGGGGACAGGGGGCGGACATGGCTACACCTTC. This encodes CASSFSGTGGGHGYTF.